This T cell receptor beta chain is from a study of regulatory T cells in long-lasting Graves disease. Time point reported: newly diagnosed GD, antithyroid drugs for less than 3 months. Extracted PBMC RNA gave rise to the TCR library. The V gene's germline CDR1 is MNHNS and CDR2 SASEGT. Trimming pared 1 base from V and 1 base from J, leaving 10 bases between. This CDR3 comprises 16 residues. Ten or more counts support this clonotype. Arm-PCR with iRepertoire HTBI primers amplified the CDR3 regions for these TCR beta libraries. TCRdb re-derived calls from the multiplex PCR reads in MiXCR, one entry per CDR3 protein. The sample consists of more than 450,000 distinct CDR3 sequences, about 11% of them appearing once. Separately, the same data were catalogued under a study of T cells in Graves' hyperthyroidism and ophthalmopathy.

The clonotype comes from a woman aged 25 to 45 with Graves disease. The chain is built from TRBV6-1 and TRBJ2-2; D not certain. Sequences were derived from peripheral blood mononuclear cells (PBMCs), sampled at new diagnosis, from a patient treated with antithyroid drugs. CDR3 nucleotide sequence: TGTGCCAGCAGTGAAGTAGAACTACTGAACACCGGGGAGCTGTTTTTT. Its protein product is CASSEVELLNTGELFF.